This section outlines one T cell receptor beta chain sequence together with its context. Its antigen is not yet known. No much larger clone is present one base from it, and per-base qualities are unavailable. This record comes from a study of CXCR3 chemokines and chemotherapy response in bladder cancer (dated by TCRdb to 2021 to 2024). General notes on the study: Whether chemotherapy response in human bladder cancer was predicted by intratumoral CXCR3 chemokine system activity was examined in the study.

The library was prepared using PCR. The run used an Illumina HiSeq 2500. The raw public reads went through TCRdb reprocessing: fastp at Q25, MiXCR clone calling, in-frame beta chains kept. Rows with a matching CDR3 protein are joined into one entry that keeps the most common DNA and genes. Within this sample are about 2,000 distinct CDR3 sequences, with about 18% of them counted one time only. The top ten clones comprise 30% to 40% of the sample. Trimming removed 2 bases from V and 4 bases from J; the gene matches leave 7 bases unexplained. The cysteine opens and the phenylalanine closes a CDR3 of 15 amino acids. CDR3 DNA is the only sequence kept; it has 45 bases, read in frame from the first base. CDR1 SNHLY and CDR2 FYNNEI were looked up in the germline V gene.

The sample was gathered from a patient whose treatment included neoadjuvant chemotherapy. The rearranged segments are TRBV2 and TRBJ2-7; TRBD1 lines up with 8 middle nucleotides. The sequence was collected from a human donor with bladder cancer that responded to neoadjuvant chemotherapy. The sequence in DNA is TGTGCCAGCAGTGAATGGTCGCAGGGGGCGTACGAGCAGTACTTC. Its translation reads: CASSEWSQGAYEQYF.